This paragraph covers one TCR beta chain sequence. The antigen is undetermined. The sample belongs to a study of OX40 agonist ivuxolimab in advanced cancers. General study results and limits: Some nonresponders likewise displayed low normalized T-cell clonal expansion. Among the lowest levels of clonal expansion were found in partial responders at 0.1-3.0 mg/kg.

The trim removed 2 bases at V and 9 bases at J, leaving 4 bases unmatched. The germline gives CDR1 SGHRS, CDR2 YFSETQ. The CDR3 covers 14 residues. Only in-frame clones appear in the TCRdb table, and some are missing; sequencing was by immunoSEQ multiplex PCR. The repertoire includes tens of thousands of clones, around 87% of them detected once, and around 2.7% sits in the top ten. The TCR comes from an adult with an advanced solid tumor such as melanoma, head and neck, liver or kidney cancer. V gene TRBV5-1 combines with J gene TRBJ2-1; 11 bases align to TRBD2. The sequencing here drew on CD4+ or CD8+ T cells sorted from blood, taken in a trial of the OX40 agonist ivuxolimab. Here the CDR3 DNA reads TGCGCCAGCAGCTTACTAGCGGGAGTACCTGAGCAGTTCTTC. It is translated as CASSLLAGVPEQFF.